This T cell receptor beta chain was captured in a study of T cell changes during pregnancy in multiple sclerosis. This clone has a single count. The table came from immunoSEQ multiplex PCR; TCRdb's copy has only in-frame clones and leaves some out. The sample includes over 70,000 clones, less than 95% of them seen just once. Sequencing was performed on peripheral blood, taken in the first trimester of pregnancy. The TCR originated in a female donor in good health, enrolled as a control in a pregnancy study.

CDR3 in DNA: TGTGCCAGCAGCTCCCTCGGTAGTTCACCCCTCCACTTT. Amino acid sequence: CASSSLGSSPLHF. V is TRBV7-2 and J is TRBJ1-6; D remains ambiguous. The CDR3 covers 13 residues. The germline V and J ends were trimmed by 4 bases and 9 bases, with 10 bases remaining between them. Germline CDR1 is SGHTA and CDR2 is FQGNSA.